A selection of T cell receptor beta chains follows, all from one sample in a study of control samples from healthy donors and cancer patients. Profiled with immunoSEQ multiplex PCR; TCRdb holds only in-frame clones, not every one. In the table there are 25,000 or so clones, over 75% of which are singletons. The specimen sequenced was PBMCs. The receptors were sampled from a woman aged 55 to 70 with head and neck cancer. CDR3s include the opening cysteine and the closing phenylalanine or tryptophan. A D gene is named only where the DNA matches it firmly. Part of the rows lack a size; the others show once, few, many or a class for expanded clones.

d_call	cdr3_length	clone_size	j_call	v_call	cdr3_aa	cdr3_nt
TRBD1	14	NA	TRBJ1-2	TRBV7-2	CASSSGQGRGGYTF	TGTGCCAGCAGCTCCGGACAGGGTAGGGGAGGCTACACCTTC
NA	16	NA	TRBJ1-1	TRBV5-1	CASSLGAAGLNTEAFF	TGCGCCAGCAGCTTGGGGGCCGCAGGCCTGAACACTGAAGCTTTCTTT
TRBD1	17	NA	TRBJ1-5	TRBV5-6	CASSPFLGGGRNQPQHF	TGTGCCAGCAGCCCGTTCTTAGGGGGCGGGCGCAATCAGCCCCAGCATTTT
TRBD1	14	NA	TRBJ1-1	TRBV13	CASRREQGGAEAFF	TGTGCCAGCAGGCGGGAGCAGGGGGGCGCTGAAGCTTTCTTT
TRBD2	17	NA	TRBJ2-1	TRBV27	CASSRGRAVGAYNEQFF	TGTGCCAGCAGTCGGGGGAGGGCCGTTGGTGCCTACAATGAGCAGTTCTTC
NA	15	few	TRBJ1-5	TRBV7-2	CASSLMGQLNQPQHF	TGTGCCAGCAGCTTAATGGGACAACTCAATCAGCCCCAGCATTTT
TRBD1	15	NA	TRBJ2-1	TRBV30	CAWGLSGQGYNEQFF	TGTGCCTGGGGCCTCTCGGGACAGGGTTACAATGAGCAGTTCTTC
NA	14	NA	TRBJ2-5	TRBV15	CATSPQGREETQYF	TGTGCCACCAGCCCCCAGGGAAGGGAAGAGACCCAGTACTTC
NA	13	NA	TRBJ1-3	TRBV6-5	CASSYGPGNTIYF	TGTGCCAGCAGTTATGGACCCGGAAACACCATATATTTT
NA	17	NA	TRBJ1-1	TRBV18	CASSRDGGLGMNTEAFF	TGTGCCAGCTCACGGGACGGGGGGCTAGGGATGAACACTGAAGCTTTCTTT
TRBD2	16	NA	TRBJ2-7	TRBV2	CASSESRLADFYEQYF	TGTGCCAGCAGTGAAAGCAGGCTAGCGGACTTCTACGAGCAGTACTTC
NA	14	NA	TRBJ2-7	TRBV6-1	CASSEVANTYEQYF	TGTGCCAGCAGTGAAGTAGCCAACACCTACGAGCAGTACTTC
TRBD2	17	few	TRBJ2-1	TRBV2	CADTHQGREGYYNEQFF	TGTGCCGATACTCACCAGGGGCGGGAGGGCTACTACAATGAGCAGTTCTTC
NA	15	NA	TRBJ2-2	TRBV6-5	CASSIQTTGVGELFF	TGTGCCAGCAGTATCCAGACTACTGGAGTTGGGGAGCTGTTTTTT
TRBD2	15	few	TRBJ2-7	TRBV9	CASSPGGRGAYEQYF	TGTGCCAGCAGCCCCGGCGGGCGGGGGGCCTACGAGCAGTACTTC
TRBD2	15	NA	TRBJ2-1	TRBV7-2	CASSLMLAGGNEQFF	TGTGCCAGCAGCTTAATGCTAGCGGGAGGCAATGAGCAGTTCTTC
NA	14	NA	TRBJ1-1	TRBV12-5	CASGLGLGDTEAFF	TGTGCTAGTGGTTTGGGATTGGGGGACACTGAAGCTTTCTTT
NA	12	once	TRBJ2-1	TRBV12-3/TRBV12-4	CASSFSYNEQFF	TGTGCCAGCAGTTTTAGCTACAATGAGCAGTTCTTC
TRBD2	15	NA	TRBJ2-1	TRBV30	CAWSVQTSGRATKFF	TGTGCCTGGAGTGTACAAACTAGCGGGAGGGCCACAAAGTTCTTC
NA	12	NA	TRBJ2-7	TRBV5-1	CASSPLGDEQYF	TGCGCCAGCAGCCCCCTGGGGGACGAGCAGTACTTC
TRBD2	17	few	TRBJ2-3	TRBV15	CATSRAASGIGTDTQYF	TGTGCCACCAGCAGAGCGGCTAGCGGGATAGGCACAGATACGCAGTATTTT
NA	16	NA	TRBJ2-5	TRBV4-3	CASSQDRLPGWKTQYF	TGCGCCAGCAGCCAAGATAGGCTCCCAGGGTGGAAGACCCAGTACTTC
NA	15	NA	TRBJ1-6	TRBV18	CASSPVGRNNSPLHF	TGTGCCAGCTCCCCTGTCGGGAGGAATAATTCACCCCTCCACTTT
TRBD1	14	NA	TRBJ1-5	TRBV7-8	CASSKGQGNQPQHF	TGTGCCAGCAGCAAGGGACAGGGAAATCAGCCCCAGCATTTT
NA	13	once	TRBJ1-2	TRBV13	CASSYREDYGYTF	TGTGCCAGCAGCTACAGGGAGGACTATGGCTACACCTTC
TRBD2	13	NA	TRBJ2-1	TRBV11-3	CASSGGLAGAAIF	TGTGCCAGCAGCGGCGGACTAGCGGGGGCAGCGATCTTC
TRBD2	15	few	TRBJ2-1	TRBV27	CASSRVGLAGDEQFF	TGTGCCAGCAGCCGAGTCGGACTAGCGGGGGATGAGCAGTTCTTC
NA	11	NA	TRBJ1-2	TRBV2	CASSETVGYTF	TGTGCCAGCAGTGAAACAGTCGGCTACACCTTC
NA	17	NA	TRBJ2-2	TRBV10-2	CASSVFVGGAGTGELFF	TGCGCCAGCAGTGTTTTCGTGGGGGGCGCGGGCACCGGGGAGCTGTTTTTT
TRBD1	16	NA	TRBJ2-4	TRBV7-2	CASSLGAGTEADIQYF	TGTGCCAGCAGCTTAGGGGCCGGGACAGAGGCGGACATTCAGTACTTC
NA	15	NA	TRBJ2-5	TRBV2	CASSSDRITVETQYF	TGTGCCAGCTCCTCGGACAGAATCACTGTAGAGACCCAGTACTTC
NA	14	NA	TRBJ1-1	TRBV6-1	CASSDPGGRTEAFF	TGTGCCAGCAGTGATCCCGGGGGGCGCACTGAAGCTTTCTTT
TRBD2	14	NA	TRBJ2-3	TRBV7-8	CASSLIAGADTQYF	TGTGCCAGCAGCTTAATAGCGGGAGCAGATACGCAGTATTTT
NA	12	NA	TRBJ2-3	TRBV7-9	CASRVGQSPQYF	TGTGCCAGCAGGGTAGGTCAGTCTCCGCAGTATTTT
NA	15	NA	TRBJ2-3	TRBV13	CASSFGRGQADTQYF	TGTGCCAGCAGCTTTGGGCGGGGGCAGGCAGATACGCAGTATTTT
NA	14	NA	TRBJ1-5	TRBV4-2	CASSQDWGAQPQHF	TGTGCCAGCAGCCAAGATTGGGGGGCTCAGCCCCAGCATTTT
NA	13	NA	TRBJ1-1	TRBV7-3	CASSPAGVGEAFF	TGTGCCAGCAGCCCGGCCGGGGTAGGGGAAGCTTTCTTT
NA	14	NA	TRBJ2-3	TRBV5-1	CASSLGQFLDTQYF	TGCGCCAGCAGCTTAGGCCAGTTTCTGGATACGCAGTATTTT
NA	16	NA	TRBJ1-4	TRBV3-1/TRBV3-2	CASSQAQEVGGEKLFF	TGTGCCAGCAGCCAGGCCCAGGAGGTAGGAGGTGAAAAACTGTTTTTT
NA	16	NA	TRBJ1-5	TRBV2	CASSDRVLSGNQPQHF	TGTGCCAGCAGTGACCGCGTCCTCTCGGGAAATCAGCCCCAGCATTTT
TRBD1	16	NA	TRBJ1-4	TRBV11-3	CASSTPGGSTNEKLFF	TGTGCCAGCAGCACCCCAGGGGGCTCCACTAATGAAAAACTGTTTTTT
NA	13	NA	TRBJ2-4	TRBV19	CASTRGTKNIQYF	TGTGCCAGTACTAGAGGAACGAAAAACATTCAGTACTTC
NA	16	few	TRBJ1-6	TRBV7-2	CASSLGVETYNSPLHF	TGTGCCAGCAGCTTAGGTGTTGAGACCTATAATTCACCCCTCCACTTT
TRBD2	19	NA	TRBJ2-1	TRBV7-8	CASSLRGLAGVGSYNEQFF	TGTGCCAGCAGCTTACGTGGACTAGCGGGAGTAGGGTCCTACAATGAGCAGTTCTTC
NA	16	NA	TRBJ2-1	TRBV6-2/TRBV6-3	CASSLRAQSSYNEQFF	TGTGCCAGCAGTCTACGGGCGCAGAGCTCCTACAATGAGCAGTTCTTC
NA	12	few	TRBJ2-2	TRBV12-5	CASGPDTGELFF	TGTGCTAGTGGCCCAGACACCGGGGAGCTGTTTTTT
NA	15	once	TRBJ1-2	TRBV27	CASSLSHGEYYGYTF	TGTGCCAGCAGCTTATCGCACGGGGAATACTATGGCTACACCTTC
NA	16	few	TRBJ2-3	TRBV5-1	CASSLYTGASTDTQYF	TGCGCCAGCAGCTTGTACACGGGGGCTAGCACAGATACGCAGTATTTT
NA	12	NA	TRBJ2-5	TRBV19	CASSIHKGSQYF	TGTGCCAGTAGTATACATAAGGGATCCCAGTACTTC
NA	12	NA	TRBJ1-1	TRBV7-2	CASSNILTEAFF	TGTGCCAGCAGCAATATTCTGACTGAAGCTTTCTTT
NA	12	few	TRBJ1-3	TRBV5-4	CAVGRAGNTIYF	TGTGCCGTCGGCAGGGCTGGAAACACCATATATTTT
NA	11	NA	TRBJ2-3	TRBV24-1	CATGSADTQYF	TGTGCCACCGGCTCGGCAGATACGCAGTATTTT
NA	19	NA	TRBJ2-4	TRBV4-1	CASSQAVVGRTLAKNIQYF	TGCGCCAGCAGCCAAGCGGTCGTGGGCAGAACTTTAGCCAAAAACATTCAGTACTTC